These 19 T cell receptor beta chains came from one sample sequenced in a study of T cell responses to AZD1222 COVID-19 vaccine. Here immunoSEQ multiplex PCR was the method, and the copy in TCRdb shows in-frame clones only, minus some. The repertoire consists of 150,000 to 200,000 clones, with 87% occurring once and the leading ten covering around 2.9%. The sequencing here drew on peripheral blood, taken on day 0 of MenACWY control vaccination. These receptors were obtained from an adult in good health.

This clone occurred once. The chain uses TRBV28 and TRBJ1-2; TRBD1 matches 7 bases. From germline, CDR1 is MDHEN and CDR2 SYDVKM. This CDR3 has 15 residues. After removal of 6 bases from V and 8 bases from J, the junction contained 15 bases not matched to a gene. CDR3 in DNA: TGTGCCAGCAGGGCCCGCCGGGACAGTAACTTAGGCTACACCTTC. This encodes CASRARRDSNLGYTF.

The V call is TRBV2, the J call TRBJ1-1; D remains ambiguous. Germline CDR1 is SNHLY and CDR2 is FYNNEI. The CDR3 has 10 residues. V was clipped by 4 bases and J by 11 bases, with 8 bases between them. The CDR3 sequence is CASSGRDAFF. The CDR3 region has the DNA TGTGCCAGCAGTGGTCGTGATGCTTTCTTT.

This chain uses TRBV24-1 with TRBJ2-3, with D possibly being TRBD1 (6 bases). The ends were cut back, 2 bases at V and 9 bases at J, with 11 bases in the middle. The CDR3 runs 13 residues. Germline V gene lookup returns CDR1 KGHDR and CDR2 SFDVKD. The CDR3 loop reads CATSDSRTVTQYF. DNA for the CDR3: TGTGCCACCAGTGATTCGCGGACAGTAACGCAGTATTTT.

The chain combines TRBV7-9 with TRBJ1-5; 7 bases agree with TRBD1. Losses at the gene ends were 5 bases for V and 0 bases for J; bases not matched to a gene: 7. This CDR3 is 16 amino acids long. The germline V gene has CDR1 SEHNR and CDR2 FQNEAQ (reference sequence). The CDR3 loop reads CASSPMGQISNQPQHF. CDR3 nucleotide sequence: TGTGCCAGCAGCCCCATGGGACAGATTAGCAATCAGCCCCAGCATTTT.

This sequence joins TRBV7-3 and TRBJ2-1; 7 bases align to TRBD1. The CDR3 is 15 amino acids. CDR1 and CDR2 (germline): SGHTA, FQGTGA. Trimming cost V 5 bases and J 4 bases; bases outside gene matches: 8. CDR3 loop: CASSLDGTEYNEQFF. CDR3 DNA sequence: TGTGCCAGCAGCCTCGACGGGACAGAATACAATGAGCAGTTCTTC.

The chain uses TRBV12-3 or TRBV12-4 and TRBJ1-2, with a tentative D call TRBD1 (6 bases). V lost 2 bases and J 7 bases, leaving 8 bases between the germline ends. The CDR3 consists of 12 residues. The CDR3 loop is CASSLNRAGYTF. In nucleotides, the CDR3 is TGTGCCAGCAGTTTAAACAGGGCTGGCTACACCTTC.

This clone appeared a few times. The V call is TRBV27, the J call TRBJ2-7, with D maybe TRBD1 (6 bases). CDR1 MNHEY and CDR2 SMNVEV come from the germline V gene (reference sequence). The CDR3 sequence is 12 residues long. Trimming took 8 bases from V and 3 from J, leaving 11 bases between them. Here the CDR3 reads CASSQTGYEQYF. CDR3 nucleotides: TGTGCCAGCTCCCAGACAGGCTACGAGCAGTACTTC.

The CDR3, as DNA: TGCAGCGTTCCGAAGGTGGGGAGCACAGATACGCAGTATTTT. Its translation: CSVPKVGSTDTQYF. The chain combines TRBV29-1 with TRBJ2-3; D is unresolved. CDR3 size: 14 residues. Germline CDR1 is SQVTM and CDR2 is ANQGSEA. Deletions cut 5 bases from V and 0 bases from J, with 12 bases between.

The chain has TRBV27 and TRBJ2-3, with 7 bases lining up with TRBD2. In germline, CDR1 is MNHEY, CDR2 SMNVEV (reference sequence). There are 16 residues in the CDR3. The V segment lost 5 bases and the J segment 0 bases; nucleotides outside the gene matches: 8. The CDR3 sequence is CASSLIAGSSTDTQYF. Here the CDR3 DNA reads TGTGCCAGCAGTCTGATAGCGGGCTCTAGCACAGATACGCAGTATTTT.

A single count supports this clone. The chain has TRBV24-1 and TRBJ2-1; 7 nucleotides line up with TRBD2. The CDR3 runs 15 residues. With V trimmed by 7 bases and J by 4 bases, 9 bases remained unmatched. Looked up from germline, CDR1 is KGHDR and CDR2 is SFDVKD. CDR3 sequence (DNA): TGTGCCACCAGCCCCCGGGACTACCTATACAATGAGCAGTTCTTC. Protein: CATSPRDYLYNEQFF.

The chain joins TRBV6-2 or TRBV6-3 to TRBJ1-2; no clear D gene. This CDR3 is 14 amino acids long. V dropped 3 bases and J dropped 1 base, with 9 bases sitting between them. Germline V lookup: CDR1 MNHEY, CDR2 SVGEGT. The CDR3 DNA sequence: TGTGCCAGCAGTTATGCAGGCGTTAACTATGGCTACACCTTC. It codes for CASSYAGVNYGYTF.

The chain couples TRBV30 to TRBJ1-1, with 12 nucleotides matching TRBD1. Losses at the gene ends were 4 bases for V and 0 bases for J; bases not matched to a gene: 9. This CDR3 comprises 17 residues. Germline V gene data show CDR1 as GTSNPN and CDR2 as SVGIG (reference sequence). The CDR3 DNA sequence: TGTGCCTGGAATCGTCCCGGGACAGGGGGCCTGAACACTGAAGCTTTCTTT. As protein: CAWNRPGTGGLNTEAFF.

CDR3 coding DNA: TGTGCCAGCAGCCGCTCCCCGACTAGCGGCACAGATACGCAGTATTTT. Its protein product is CASSRSPTSGTDTQYF. The rearrangement links TRBV5-8 to TRBJ2-3; 8 nucleotides align to TRBD2. Germline CDR1 reads SGHTS; CDR2 reads YDEGEE. With 4 bases clipped from V and 1 base from J, the junction kept 8 bases outside the gene matches. The CDR3 totals 16 residues.

The chain joins TRBV28 to TRBJ1-5, with no clear D. Germline V CDR1 and CDR2: MDHEN, SYDVKM. V was pared by 0 bases and J by 5 bases, with 17 bases between. The CDR3 loop spans 17 amino acids. Here the CDR3 DNA reads TGTGCCAGCAGTTTATGGGGTTCGGGTCGCGACCATCAGCCCCAGCATTTT. Its protein product is CASSLWGSGRDHQPQHF.

In its sample, this clone was seen a few times. This chain links TRBV28 with TRBJ2-7; weak D call: TRBD1 (6 bases). Germline CDR1 reads MDHEN; CDR2 reads SYDVKM. This CDR3 comprises 13 residues. V was clipped by 6 bases and J by 4 bases, with 13 bases between them. CDR3 residues: CASSPGTNYEQYF. For the CDR3, the DNA is TGTGCCAGCAGCCCCGGGACAAATTACGAGCAGTACTTC.

The chain employs TRBV19 and TRBJ2-3, with 8 bases fitting TRBD1. Looked up from germline, CDR1 is LNHDA and CDR2 is SQIVND (reference sequence). Trimming removed 7 bases from V and 1 base from J; junction bases left unmatched: 4. CDR3 length: 14 residues. The CDR3 region is CASNQGAGTDTQYF. DNA for the CDR3: TGTGCCAGTAATCAGGGGGCCGGCACAGATACGCAGTATTTT.

The V and J genes are TRBV29-1 and TRBJ1-4; D gene ambiguous. The V and J ends lost 0 bases and 7 bases respectively, with 15 bases between them. CDR1 is SQVTM, CDR2 ANQGSEA, per germline. The CDR3 runs to 15 residues. This CDR3 is CSVEDPEGGREKLFF. The DNA of the CDR3 is TGCAGCGTTGAAGATCCAGAGGGAGGGCGTGAAAAACTGTTTTTT.

The chain joins TRBV18 to TRBJ2-7, with D possibly being TRBD1 or TRBD2 (5 bases each). CDR3 size: 13 residues. Trimming removed 8 bases from V and 3 bases from J, with 14 bases in between. Germline V gene lookup returns CDR1 KGHSH and CDR2 LQKENI. DNA for the CDR3: TGTGCCAGCGCCGGGGCCTTAAACTACGAGCAGTACTTC. Protein: CASAGALNYEQYF. Looking up the rest from reference TRBV18 and TRBJ2-7 gives the full variable domain: NAGVMQNPRHLVRRRGQEARLRCSPMKGHSHVYWYRQLPEEGLKFMVYLQKENIIDESGMPKERFSAEFPKEGPSILRIQQVVRGDSAAYFCASAGALNYEQYFGPGTRLTVT.

The genes are TRBV6-6 and TRBJ2-3, with TRBD1 as a possible D gene (5 bases). Germline CDR1 MNHNY, CDR2 SVGAGI (reference sequence). V lost 5 bases and J lost 0, with 18 bases in between. The CDR3 is 17 residues long. CDR3 sequence reads: CASSLWVQGGSTDTQYF. DNA of the CDR3: TGTGCCAGCAGTCTATGGGTGCAGGGTGGAAGCACAGATACGCAGTATTTT.